The present TCR beta chain was sequenced within a study of naive and memory T cell subsets (dated by TCRdb to 2016 to 2017). Turning to the overall study: Sorted naive and memory T cell subsets from peripheral blood were analyzed in the study using a UMI-based, open-source pipeline for TCR alpha and beta sequencing. The functional CMV T cell responses agreed completely with IgG serology results. RNA was DNase-treated and reverse transcribed with TCR constant-region primers, mostly using SuperScript III. Overall study results and their limits: RNA-based TCR counts may be affected by expression changes linked to T cell activation and differentiation. In both CD4 and CD8 cells, a rise in Gini index and a fall in Shannon and inverse Simpson diversity were observed from naive through CM, EM and EMRA. After error correction, over 90% of naive TCR sequences appeared only once, giving much steeper abundance distributions than memory subsets. Clonotypes were defined as single alpha or beta chain sequences, not paired alpha/beta receptors. The abundance of TCRs followed a power law with an exponent that differed between naive and memory subsets yet stayed consistent across the three individuals. No ground truth was available to validate the repertoire findings for the naive and memory subsets.

From the second PCR step onward, the TCR alpha chain libraries and the TCR beta chain libraries were amplified separately. CMV status of each donor was established by measuring IFNgamma production from CD4+ T cells after fresh PBMCs were stimulated overnight with CMV viral lysate. CD4 T cells were positively selected using Miltenyi beads, after which CD8 T cells were positively selected from the CD4-negative fraction. Cells were stained for CD3, CD4, CD8, CD45RA, CD27 and a live/dead dye and were sorted on a BD Aria II into four subsets based on CD45RA and CD27. Blood was obtained from three healthy volunteers, and the blood from each volunteer was fractionated into CD4 and CD8 T cells and subsequently into four differentiation subsets. About 0.11 L of peripheral blood was drawn per donor, and PBMC were isolated by Ficoll-Paque PLUS density-gradient centrifugation. Sorted cells were lysed in RLT buffer, after which RNA was extracted using a Qiagen RNeasy kit and stored at -80 degrees C.

This clonotype was detected only a few times. Its antigen is not yet known. Per-base qualities were not stored, and no clone one base away is much larger. The junction shows trimming of 5 bases on V and 4 bases on J, and the gene matches do not reach 7 bases of it. The germline V gene yields SGHAT for CDR1 and FQNNGV for CDR2. There are 15 amino acids in the CDR3, from cysteine to phenylalanine inclusive. Just CDR3 DNA is preserved here, 45 bases in frame from base 1. The receptor library was made with UMI-ligation and nested PCR. The beta constant-region primer consisted of an equimolar mixture of two oligonucleotides that together covered TRBC1 and TRBC2. A single-stranded oligonucleotide carrying the SP2 primer and a 12-nucleotide UMI was ligated to the 3' end of the cDNA by T4 RNA ligase 1. Four rounds of PCR were used to amplify ligated cDNA, with nested alpha and beta constant-region primers being used together with the SP2 primer. Incubation of the ligation reaction lasted roughly 20-24 hours at 16 degrees C. To avoid over-amplification, PCR2 was usually performed as a SYBR Green qPCR and halted once a predetermined threshold was reached. Apart from the first purification, every purification step used Agencourt AMPure XP magnetic beads. Library quantification was done by Qubit, followed by a TapeStation check on which the main peak was expected at around 650 bp. Sequencing of the pooled libraries was done on an Illumina MiSeq using v2 2x251 paired-end kits, which typically yielded roughly 0.85-2.3 million reads per sample. Each sample's library went into the pool at approximately 4 nM, and roughly 5-8% PhiX was added to help with cluster recognition. Per the original workflow: Decombinator assigned V and J genes to Demultiplexor-processed FASTQ reads by tag matching, allowing a single base-pair mismatch. By using UMIs, Collapsinator corrected both sequencing errors and the frequency errors caused by PCR heterogeneity. TCRs were translated and CDR3s were extracted from the conserved cysteine to the FGXG phenylalanine by CDR3Translator, with non-productive sequences being flagged. Gini, Shannon entropy and inverse Simpson indices were computed after subsampling the repertoires to the same number of UMI-defined TCRs. Power-law fits to clonotype abundance distributions were performed by maximum likelihood within the linear range. On one naive CD8 sample, the pipeline and MIGEC gave similar UMI counts, unique TCR numbers and clonal distributions. A set of 7,322 CMV-associated CDR3 sequences, compiled from VDJdb and a published dataset, was used to search the repertoires. TCRdb ran its own pipeline on the public reads, namely fastp trimming at Q25 and MiXCR clone calling, and kept in-frame beta chains. Entries are consolidated by CDR3 protein sequence, retaining the most common genes and DNA. It is TCRdb's table, rather than the study itself, that gives the V and J calls and clone size. The sample has tens of thousands of distinct CDR3 sequences on record, roughly 7% of them singletons. The ten largest clones represent around 1.6% of the sample.

The specimen sequenced was central memory CD4+ T cells from blood. The sample's cell subset or site label is to be understood as: central memory, CD45RA- CD27+. The chain links TRBV11-2 with TRBJ1-4; TRBD1 lines up with 7 middle nucleotides. The clonotype comes from a human donor in good health. The nucleotide sequence reads as follows: TGTGCCAGCAGCCGCAGGGGGGGCTATAATGAAAAACTGTTTTTT. Its protein product is CASSRRGGYNEKLFF.